The rows below give T cell receptor beta chains drawn from one sample of a study of T-cell memory formation after mild COVID-19. TCRdb re-analysed the 5' RACE reads in MiXCR, keeping a single row per CDR3 protein. This sample yields approximately 60,000 distinct CDR3 sequences, of which roughly 9.5% are seen a single time; about 1.1% belongs to the top ten. What was sequenced was PBMCs or a T cell subset sorted from them (not recorded which). These receptors were obtained from a man aged 18 to 30 who had mild COVID-19 (a few samples of this study predate the infection). Cell type and time point are not known. CDR3s include the opening cysteine and the closing phenylalanine or tryptophan. The D gene is left open where the match is weak. Rows may omit the clone size; those that give it use once, few, many or a size class.

d_call j_call v_call clone_size cdr3_aa cdr3_nt
NA TRBJ2-3 TRBV12-3/TRBV12-4 few CASSYRQVTDTQYF TGTGCCAGCAGCTACCGACAGGTCACAGATACGCAGTATTTT
TRBD1 TRBJ2-3 TRBV6-6 many CASKRQGVRSDTQYF TGTGCCAGCAAGAGACAGGGGGTGCGGTCAGATACGCAGTATTTT
TRBD1 TRBJ2-3 TRBV5-6 few CASRRGQGATDTQYF TGTGCCAGCAGACGTGGACAGGGCGCCACAGATACGCAGTATTTT
NA TRBJ2-5 TRBV19 many CASSPPEQETQYF TGTGCCAGTAGTCCCCCAGAACAAGAGACCCAGTACTTC
NA TRBJ2-5 TRBV5-1 NA CASSPGDGAGETQYF TGCGCCAGCAGCCCGGGGGACGGGGCAGGGGAGACCCAGTACTTC
NA TRBJ1-5 TRBV20-1 NA CSAEGGEGQPQHF TGCAGTGCAGAGGGGGGGGAAGGTCAGCCCCAGCATTTT
TRBD1 TRBJ2-2 TRBV5-1 NA CASSAEQGHTGELFF TGCGCCAGCAGCGCGGAACAGGGGCACACCGGGGAGCTGTTTTTT
NA TRBJ1-2 TRBV5-5 NA CASSLAWGAVYGYTF TGTGCCAGCAGCTTGGCTTGGGGGGCGGTCTATGGCTACACCTTC
NA TRBJ1-1 TRBV14 few CASSQNTGTEAFF TGTGCCAGCAGCCAAAACACCGGCACTGAAGCTTTCTTT
NA TRBJ2-3 TRBV5-1 NA CASSLIPASTDTQYF TGCGCCAGCAGCTTGATCCCGGCTAGCACAGATACGCAGTATTTT
TRBD2 TRBJ2-2 TRBV12-3/TRBV12-4 NA CASGRLAGAVGELYF TGTGCCAGCGGACGACTAGCGGGGGCAGTCGGGGAGCTGTATTTT
TRBD2 TRBJ2-7 TRBV20-1 NA CSARPGGVTYEQYF TGCAGTGCTAGACCCGGGGGGGTTACCTACGAGCAGTACTTC
NA TRBJ1-2 TRBV5-4 NA CASSSREYGYTF TGTGCCAGCAGCTCCAGGGAATATGGCTACACCTTC
NA TRBJ2-1 TRBV11-2 few CASSLLSGATYNEQFF TGTGCCAGCAGCTTACTCTCGGGGGCCACCTACAATGAGCAGTTCTTC
NA TRBJ1-2 TRBV4-1 few CASSHVLGGYTF TGCGCCAGCAGCCACGTATTGGGGGGCTACACCTTC
TRBD1 TRBJ1-2 TRBV5-1 few CASSLVDRGGYTF TGCGCCAGCAGCTTGGTGGACAGGGGTGGCTACACCTTC
TRBD1 TRBJ1-5 TRBV20-1 few CSARLWTGGGQPQHF TGCAGTGCTAGACTCTGGACAGGGGGAGGGCAGCCCCAGCATTTT
NA TRBJ2-7 TRBV5-1 few CASSLGTTAYEQYF TGCGCCAGCAGCTTAGGGACAACGGCCTACGAGCAGTACTTC
TRBD1 TRBJ2-5 TRBV9 many CASSVSPRDRRETQYF TGTGCCAGCAGCGTCTCCCCCCGGGACAGGCGGGAGACCCAGTACTTC
NA TRBJ2-3 TRBV6-5 NA CASNEIAAGTDTQYF TGTGCCAGCAACGAAATCGCGGCCGGGACAGATACGCAGTATTTT
NA TRBJ1-2 TRBV12-3/TRBV12-4 few CASSLSAINGYTF TGTGCCAGCAGTTTGTCCGCTATCAATGGCTACACCTTC
NA TRBJ2-1 TRBV20-1 few CSGKGTRVDNEQFF TGCAGTGGGAAAGGAACTAGGGTTGACAATGAGCAGTTCTTC
NA TRBJ2-1 TRBV6-5 few CASSKGSSYNEQFF TGTGCCAGCAGTAAGGGGTCCTCCTACAATGAGCAGTTCTTC
NA TRBJ2-3 TRBV7-9 many CASSARQTSTDTQYF TGTGCCAGCAGCGCGCGACAGACTAGCACAGATACGCAGTATTTT
NA TRBJ2-3 TRBV5-1 NA CASSSRADHTDTQYF TGCGCCAGCAGCTCTAGAGCAGACCACACAGATACGCAGTATTTT
TRBD2 TRBJ2-3 TRBV18 few CASSATSWTDTQYF TGTGCCAGCTCCGCGACTAGCTGGACCGATACGCAGTATTTT
TRBD2 TRBJ2-7 TRBV5-1 many CASSQGLVSYEQYF TGCGCCAGCAGCCAGGGACTAGTCTCGTACGAGCAGTACTTC
TRBD1 TRBJ2-7 TRBV6-5 once CASSYGTGKYEQYF TGTGCCAGCAGTTACGGGACAGGGAAATACGAGCAGTACTTC
TRBD1 TRBJ2-7 TRBV7-3 few CASSPGQGSKQYF TGTGCCAGCAGCCCTGGACAGGGGAGTAAGCAGTACTTC
NA TRBJ1-1 TRBV7-2 few CASSSYQNTEAFF TGTGCCAGCAGCTCCTACCAAAACACTGAAGCTTTCTTT
NA TRBJ2-2 TRBV9 NA CASSVAPGDLTLTGELFF TGTGCCAGCAGCGTAGCTCCAGGGGATCTAACTCTCACCGGGGAGCTGTTTTTT
NA TRBJ2-2 TRBV7-2 few CASSFRGNTGELFF TGTGCCAGCAGCTTCAGGGGGAACACCGGGGAGCTGTTTTTT
NA TRBJ1-1 TRBV7-8 few CASSLVAGGEAFF TGTGCCAGCAGCTTAGTTGCGGGGGGGGAAGCTTTCTTT
TRBD1 TRBJ2-5 TRBV6-2/TRBV6-3 few CASRQTGGRETQYF TGTGCCAGCAGACAAACAGGGGGCCGGGAGACCCAGTACTTC
NA TRBJ2-1 TRBV5-1 few CASSFTVAYNEQFF TGCGCCAGCAGCTTTACGGTGGCCTACAATGAGCAGTTCTTC
NA TRBJ2-1 TRBV9 NA CASSTGTTSYNEQFF TGTGCCAGCAGCACCGGGACCACCTCCTACAATGAGCAGTTCTTC
TRBD2 TRBJ2-1 TRBV11-2 NA CASSLGSGGTNEQFF TGTGCCAGCAGCTTAGGTAGCGGGGGGACGAATGAGCAGTTCTTC
NA TRBJ1-6 TRBV4-3 few CASSQDRRGQYNSPLHF TGCGCCAGCAGCCAAGATCGACGGGGACAATATAATTCACCCCTCCACTTT
NA TRBJ1-4 TRBV6-5 NA CASSYSRDRGEKLFF TGTGCCAGCAGTTACTCCCGCGACAGAGGGGAAAAACTGTTTTTT
TRBD1 TRBJ2-7 TRBV20-1 NA CSASHRTGGGEQYF TGCAGTGCTAGCCATCGGACAGGGGGTGGCGAGCAGTACTTC
NA TRBJ2-3 TRBV7-9 few CASSVQGDSDTQYF TGTGCCAGCAGCGTCCAGGGCGACTCAGATACGCAGTATTTT